This T cell receptor (beta chain) was sequenced in a study of T cell responses to AZD1222 COVID-19 vaccine. The study's findings and limits: Among AZD1222 vaccinees, only five or six were seropositive at baseline. There were mostly white British donors and more females than males, and clonal diversity was possibly underestimated. As reported, nearly half of all spike-specific TCRs target variant regions that are unmutated.

CDR1 and CDR2 from the germline V gene are KGHSH and LQKENI. The CDR3 is 14 amino acids. V was clipped by 3 bases and J by 0 bases; unmatched bases: 1. Remarks on this clone: Its antigen is not known.

Sequenced by immunoSEQ multiplex PCR; TCRdb stores in-frame clones only, minus some. The sample includes 150,000 to 190,000 clones, around nine tenths seen only once; the top ten take more than 1.3%. The receptor was derived from an adult who received the AZD1222 COVID-19 vaccine. Sequencing used peripheral blood, obtained 28 days after the second AZD1222 dose. This rearrangement joins TRBV18 to TRBJ1-1, with TRBD1 matching over 7 bases. CDR3 residues: CASSPDRMNTEAFF. The CDR3 nucleotides read TGTGCCAGCTCACCGGACAGGATGAACACTGAAGCTTTCTTT.